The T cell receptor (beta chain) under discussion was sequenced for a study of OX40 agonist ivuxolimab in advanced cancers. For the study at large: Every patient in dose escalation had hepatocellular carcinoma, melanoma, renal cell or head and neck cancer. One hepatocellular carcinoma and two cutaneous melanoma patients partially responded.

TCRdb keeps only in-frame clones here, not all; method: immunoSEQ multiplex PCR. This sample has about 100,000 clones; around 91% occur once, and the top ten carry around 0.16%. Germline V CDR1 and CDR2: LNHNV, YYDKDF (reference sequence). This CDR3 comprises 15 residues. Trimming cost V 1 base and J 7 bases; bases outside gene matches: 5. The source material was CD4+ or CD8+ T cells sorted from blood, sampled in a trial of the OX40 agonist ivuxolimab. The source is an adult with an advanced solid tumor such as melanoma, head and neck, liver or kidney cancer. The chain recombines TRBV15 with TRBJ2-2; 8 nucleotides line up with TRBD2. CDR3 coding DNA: TGTGCCACCAGCAGAGCAGCGGGGGCCGGCGGGGAGCTGTTTTTT. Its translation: CATSRAAGAGGELFF.